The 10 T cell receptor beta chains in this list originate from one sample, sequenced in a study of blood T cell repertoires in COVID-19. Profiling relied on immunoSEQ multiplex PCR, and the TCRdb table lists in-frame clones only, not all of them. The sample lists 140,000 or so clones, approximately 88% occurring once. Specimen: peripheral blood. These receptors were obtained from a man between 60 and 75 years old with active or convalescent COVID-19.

The CDR3 is CASSRRGKAGTGELFF. CDR3 DNA: TGTGCCAGCAGCCGAAGGGGGAAAGCTGGCACCGGGGAGCTGTTTTTT. The chain couples TRBV28 to TRBJ2-2, with a weak D call TRBD1 (6 bases). Germline CDR1 reads MDHEN; CDR2 reads SYDVKM. The germline V and J ends were trimmed by 6 bases and 4 bases, with 18 bases remaining between them. The CDR3 has 16 amino acids.

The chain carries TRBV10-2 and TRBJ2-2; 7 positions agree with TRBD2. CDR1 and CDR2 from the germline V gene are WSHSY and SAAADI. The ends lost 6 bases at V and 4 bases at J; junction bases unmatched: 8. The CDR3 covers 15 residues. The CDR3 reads CASRATGTTTGELFF. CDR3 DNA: TGCGCCAGCAGAGCAACCGGGACTACCACCGGGGAGCTGTTTTTT.

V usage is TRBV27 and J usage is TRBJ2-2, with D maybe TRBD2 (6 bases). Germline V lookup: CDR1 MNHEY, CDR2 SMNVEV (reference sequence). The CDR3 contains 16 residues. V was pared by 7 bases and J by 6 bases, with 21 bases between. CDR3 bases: TGTGCCAGCACCGCCGGGGGTGTCAATGGAGCCGGGGAGCTGTTTTTT. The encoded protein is CASTAGGVNGAGELFF.

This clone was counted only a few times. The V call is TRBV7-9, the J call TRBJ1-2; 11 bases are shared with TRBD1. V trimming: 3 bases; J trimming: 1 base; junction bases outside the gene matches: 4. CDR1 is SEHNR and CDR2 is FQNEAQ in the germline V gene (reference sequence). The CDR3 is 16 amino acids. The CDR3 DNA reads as TGTGCCAGCAGCTTGACGGGGACAGGGGGTAACTATGGCTACACCTTC. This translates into CASSLTGTGGNYGYTF. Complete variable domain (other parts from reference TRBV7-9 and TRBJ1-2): DTGVSQNPRHKITKRGQNVTFRCDPISEHNRLYWYRQTLGQGPEFLTYFQNEAQLEKSRLLSDRFSAERPKGSFSTLEIQRTEQGDSAMYLCASSLTGTGGNYGYTFGSGTRLTVV.

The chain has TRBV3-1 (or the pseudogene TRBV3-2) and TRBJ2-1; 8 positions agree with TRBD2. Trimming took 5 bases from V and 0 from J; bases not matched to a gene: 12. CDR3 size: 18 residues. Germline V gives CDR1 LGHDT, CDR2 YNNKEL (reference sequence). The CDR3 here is CASSGPAGALSSYNEQFF. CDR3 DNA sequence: TGTGCCAGCAGCGGTCCAGCGGGAGCACTTAGCTCCTACAATGAGCAGTTCTTC.

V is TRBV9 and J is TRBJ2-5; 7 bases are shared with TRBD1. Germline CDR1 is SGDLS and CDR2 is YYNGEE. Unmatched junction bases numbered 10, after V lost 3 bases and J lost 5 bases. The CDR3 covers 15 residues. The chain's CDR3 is CASSAGQDRRETQYF. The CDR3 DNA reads TGTGCCAGCAGCGCCGGCCAGGACAGGCGGGAGACCCAGTACTTC.

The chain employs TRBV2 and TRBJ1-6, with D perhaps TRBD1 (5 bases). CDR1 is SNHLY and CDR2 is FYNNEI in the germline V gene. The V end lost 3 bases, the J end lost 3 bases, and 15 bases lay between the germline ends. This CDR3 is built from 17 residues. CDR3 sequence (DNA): TGTGCCAGCAGTGACCCCCTAGGCAGGGACTATAATTCACCCCTCCACTTT. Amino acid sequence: CASSDPLGRDYNSPLHF.

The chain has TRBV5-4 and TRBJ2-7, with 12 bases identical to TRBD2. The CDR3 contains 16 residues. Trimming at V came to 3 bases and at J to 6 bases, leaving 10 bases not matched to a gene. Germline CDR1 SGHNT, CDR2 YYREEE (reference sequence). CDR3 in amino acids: CASSWGRTSGASEQYF. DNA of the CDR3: TGTGCCAGCAGCTGGGGGAGGACTAGCGGGGCTAGCGAGCAGTACTTC.

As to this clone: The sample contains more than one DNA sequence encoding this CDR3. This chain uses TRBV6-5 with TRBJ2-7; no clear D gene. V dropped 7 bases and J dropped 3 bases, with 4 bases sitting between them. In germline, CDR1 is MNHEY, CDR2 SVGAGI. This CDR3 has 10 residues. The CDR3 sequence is CASNSYEQYF. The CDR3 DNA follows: TGTGCCAGCAACAGCTACGAGCAGTACTTC.

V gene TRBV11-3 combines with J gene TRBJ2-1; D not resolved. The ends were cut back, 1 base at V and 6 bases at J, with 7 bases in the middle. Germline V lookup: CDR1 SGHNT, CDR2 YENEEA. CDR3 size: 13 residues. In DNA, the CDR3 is TGTGCCAGCAGCTTAGGACTTACCAATGAGCAGTTCTTC. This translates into CASSLGLTNEQFF.